The rows below give T cell receptor beta chains drawn from one sample of a study of blood T cells in healthy people across ages. MiXCR was run by TCRdb on the 5' RACE reads, yielding one entry per CDR3 protein. This table holds about 1.4 million distinct CDR3 sequences, roughly 60% found once. Source material: blood. All receptors come from a man aged 18 to 30 in good health. The CDR3 runs from the conserved cysteine through the conserved F or W. A D gene is named only where the DNA matches it firmly. Part of the rows lack a size; the others show once, few, many or a class for expanded clones.

d_call | j_call | v_call | clone_size | cdr3_nt | cdr3_aa
- | TRBJ2-1 | TRBV3-1 | many | TGTGCCAGCAGCCAAGAATCGCAGGGACGTTACAATGAGCAGTTCTTC | CASSQESQGRYNEQFF
TRBD1 | TRBJ2-7 | TRBV29-1 | - | TGCAGCGTTGAATCCGTCCAGGGGGCGGGCGAGCAGTACTTC | CSVESVQGAGEQYF
- | TRBJ2-5 | TRBV29-1 | - | TGCAGCGTTCGTCAGGGGCAAGAGACCCAGTACTTC | CSVRQGQETQYF
TRBD1 | TRBJ1-1 | TRBV29-1 | once | TGCAGCGTTGCCCCACAGGGGGCGCGGACTGAAGCTTTCTTT | CSVAPQGARTEAFF
- | TRBJ1-4 | TRBV25-1 | - | TGTGCCAGCAGTGAATATAGGGGCGGAGCTAATGAAAAACTGTTTTTT | CASSEYRGGANEKLFF
TRBD2 | TRBJ2-5 | TRBV9 | - | TGTGCCAGCAGCTTACTCAAGAGCGGGGGGACGGAGACCCAGTACTTC | CASSLLKSGGTETQYF
- | TRBJ1-1 | TRBV27 | - | TGTGCCAGCAGACAGGCAGGGGTGGACACTGAAGCTTTCTTT | CASRQAGVDTEAFF
- | TRBJ1-6 | TRBV6-5 | few | TGTGCCAGCAGTTACTCGTCCGGGTTCGCCTCACCCCTCCACTTT | CASSYSSGFASPLHF
- | TRBJ1-4 | TRBV12-3/TRBV12-4 | - | TGTGCCAGCAGTTCTGGGGGGACTAATGAAAAACTGTTTTTT | CASSSGGTNEKLFF
- | TRBJ1-1 | TRBV27 | - | TGTGCCAGCAGTTCCGATTTTCCAGGGACAAACACTGAAGCTTTCTTT | CASSSDFPGTNTEAFF
TRBD2 | TRBJ2-1 | TRBV20-1 | many | TGCAGTGCTAGAGATGGGGTAGCGGGAGGTAATGAGCAGTTCTTC | CSARDGVAGGNEQFF
TRBD2 | TRBJ2-7 | TRBV29-1 | few | TGCAGCGTTTACTCTAGCGGTCGGAGCTCCTACGAGCAGTACTTC | CSVYSSGRSSYEQYF
TRBD1 | TRBJ2-5 | TRBV15 | - | TGTGCCACCAGCACCGGGACAGGATACCAAGAGACCCAGTACTTC | CATSTGTGYQETQYF
- | TRBJ2-7 | TRBV4-2 | - | TGTGCCAGCAGCCAAGTGCGACTTGGGGACCACTTCACCTACGAGCAGTACTTC | CASSQVRLGDHFTYEQYF
TRBD2 | TRBJ2-7 | TRBV12-3/TRBV12-4 | - | TGTGCCAGCACCCATAGCGGGAGAAGCTACGAGCAGTACTTC | CASTHSGRSYEQYF
TRBD1 | TRBJ1-6 | TRBV28 | - | TGTGCCAGCAGTTTGACAGGGTGGGATAATTCACCCCTCCACTTT | CASSLTGWDNSPLHF
TRBD1 | TRBJ1-2 | TRBV2 | - | TGTGCCAGCAGTGAAATGGTACAGGGGGGGCGATTTAGGTATGGCTACACCTTC | CASSEMVQGGRFRYGYTF
- | TRBJ1-5 | TRBV27 | - | TGTGCCAGTAGAGAGGACGGCCTACATTATCAGCCCCAGCATTTT | CASREDGLHYQPQHF
- | TRBJ2-2 | TRBV15 | - | TGTGCCACCAGCAGCAGCGGTGTTGGCGGGGAGCTGTTTTTT | CATSSSGVGGELFF